A single sample gave rise to the 5 T cell receptor beta chains below, sequenced in a study of shared clonotypes between healthy human individuals. Assay: immunoSEQ multiplex PCR; the TCRdb copy retains only in-frame clones and omits some. The table has millions of clones, 85% to 95% seen once. Only CD45RO-negative cells positively selected for CCR7 counted as naive CD8 cells, so terminally differentiated effector memory CD45RA+ cells were excluded. Sequencing was done on a sample of naive CD8+ T cells sorted from blood. The origin of the receptors is a man aged 18 to 30 in good health.

The V call is TRBV6-1, the J call TRBJ2-1; 7 nucleotides align to TRBD2. This CDR3 contains 16 residues. The J segment lost 5 bases and the V segment lost 1 base, leaving 8 bases of the junction unmatched. The V gene's germline CDR1 is MNHNS and CDR2 SASEGT. DNA of the CDR3: TGTGCCAGCAGTGAAGTCCCTCCGGGACTAAACAATGAGCAGTTCTTC. Residues: CASSEVPPGLNNEQFF.

About this clone itself: Other DNA sequences within the sample encode an identical CDR3. This sequence joins TRBV9 and TRBJ1-2, with D tentatively TRBD1 (5 bases). With 0 bases removed from V and 1 base from J, the gap between germline ends came to 7 bases. The CDR3 covers 14 residues. CDR1 and CDR2 (germline): SGDLS, YYNGEE. CDR3 DNA sequence: TGTGCCAGCAGCGTAGGGGGGAGTAACTATGGCTACACCTTC. It is translated as CASSVGGSNYGYTF.

This chain joins TRBV5-8 and TRBJ2-7, with D uncertain. Germline CDR1 is SGHTS and CDR2 is YDEGEE. Trimming shortened V by 6 bases and J by 2 bases, and 15 bases separated the two germline ends. The CDR3 extends over 14 amino acids. CDR3 region: CASILDIGAYEQYF. The CDR3 bases are TGTGCCAGCATCTTAGACATCGGAGCCTACGAGCAGTACTTC.

The gene calls are TRBV4-1 and TRBJ2-1, with TRBD2 matching 8 bases. This CDR3 comprises 15 residues. The junction had 4 bases not matched to a gene; V was cut back by 1 base and J by 5 bases. The germline V gene has CDR1 MGHRA and CDR2 YSYEKL. CDR3: CASSQGSGKDNEQFF. CDR3 nucleotide sequence: TGCGCCAGCAGCCAAGGTAGCGGGAAGGACAATGAGCAGTTCTTC.

The CDR3 protein is CATSRDFGQGSDNQPQHF. Written as DNA, the CDR3 is TGTGCCACCAGCAGAGATTTTGGACAGGGAAGCGACAATCAGCCCCAGCATTTT. The V gene is TRBV15, the J gene TRBJ1-5, with 8 bases fitting TRBD1. Trimming took 0 bases from V and 3 from J; bases not matched to a gene: 10. Germline loops: CDR1 LNHNV, CDR2 YYDKDF (reference sequence). The CDR3 length is 18 residues.